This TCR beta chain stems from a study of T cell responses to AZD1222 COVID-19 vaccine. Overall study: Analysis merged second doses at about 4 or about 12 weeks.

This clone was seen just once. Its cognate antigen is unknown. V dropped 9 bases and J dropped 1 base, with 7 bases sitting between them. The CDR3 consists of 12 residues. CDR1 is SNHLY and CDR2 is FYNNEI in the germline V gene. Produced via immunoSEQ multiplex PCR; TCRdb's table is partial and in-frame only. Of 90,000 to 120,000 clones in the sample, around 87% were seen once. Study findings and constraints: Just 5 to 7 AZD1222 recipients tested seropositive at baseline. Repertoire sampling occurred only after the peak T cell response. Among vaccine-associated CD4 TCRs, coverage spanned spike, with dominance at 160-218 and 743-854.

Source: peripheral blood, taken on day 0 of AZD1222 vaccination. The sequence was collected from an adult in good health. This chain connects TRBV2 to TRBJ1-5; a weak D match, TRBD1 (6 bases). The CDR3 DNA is TGTGCCAGAACAGGGAGCAATCAGCCCCAGCATTTT. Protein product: CARTGSNQPQHF.